A selection of T cell receptor beta chains follows, all from one sample in a study of technical replicates of blood from several donors. Libraries were prepared by immunoSEQ multiplex PCR; TCRdb keeps only in-frame clonotypes and omits some of them. Here the sample spans about 80,000 clones, 98% being singletons. The sample comprised T cells isolated from PBMCs. The source of these receptors is a human donor in good health. Both conserved end residues are part of each CDR3. The order of the fields is J gene, V gene, D gene, clone size, CDR3 protein, CDR3 DNA. D genes are given only for firm matches. Clone size is stated in some rows and not others, as once, few, many or a class when expanded.

TRBJ1-1,TRBV7-8,-,-,CASSPLRQGFGTEAFF,TGTGCCAGCAGCCCTCTTCGGCAGGGGTTCGGCACTGAAGCTTTCTTT
TRBJ1-3,TRBV19,TRBD1,-,CASSIVLEDRTYGNTIYF,TGTGCCAGTAGTATAGTCCTGGAGGACAGGACTTACGGAAACACCATATATTTT
TRBJ2-7,TRBV9,-,-,CASSVVEGPSYEQYF,TGTGCCAGCAGCGTAGTGGAGGGACCCTCCTACGAGCAGTACTTC
TRBJ2-1,TRBV5-1,TRBD2,-,CASSFFSGGANEQFF,TGCGCCAGCAGCTTTTTCAGCGGGGGGGCAAATGAGCAGTTCTTC
TRBJ2-7,TRBV5-4,-,-,CASSFDTGTYEQYF,TGTGCCAGCAGCTTTGATACAGGGACCTACGAGCAGTACTTC
TRBJ2-7,TRBV6-1,TRBD1,-,CASSDPGGWSHYEQYF,TGTGCCAGCAGTGACCCAGGGGGCTGGTCCCACTACGAGCAGTACTTC
TRBJ2-6,TRBV18,-,-,CASSPPSGANVLTF,TGTGCCAGCTCACCACCGTCGGGGGCCAACGTCCTGACTTTC
TRBJ2-7,TRBV6-1,TRBD1,-,CASSEVTLGQVPGEQYF,TGTGCCAGCAGTGAAGTAACCCTCGGACAGGTTCCCGGCGAGCAGTACTTC
TRBJ2-3,TRBV6-5,TRBD2,-,CASRSGTSGTDTQYF,TGTGCCAGCAGATCCGGGACTAGCGGGACAGATACGCAGTATTTT
TRBJ2-2,TRBV4-2,-,-,CASSRQVTNGNTGELFF,TGTGCCAGCAGCAGACAGGTTACGAATGGGAACACCGGGGAGCTGTTTTTT
TRBJ1-3,TRBV6-1,-,-,CASSEPRWQGRNTIYF,TGTGCCAGCAGTGAACCCCGATGGCAGGGAAGGAACACCATATATTTT
TRBJ1-6,TRBV5-4,-,-,CASSPGRVGSPLHF,TGTGCCAGCAGCCCTGGGAGGGTGGGATCACCCCTCCACTTT
TRBJ2-7,TRBV10-2,TRBD2,-,CASNSGTKAYEQYF,TGCGCCAGCAATTCGGGGACTAAAGCCTACGAGCAGTACTTC
TRBJ2-4,TRBV7-8,-,-,CASSSFGRGKLGDIQYF,TGTGCCAGCAGCTCATTCGGTAGGGGGAAACTCGGGGACATTCAGTACTTC
TRBJ2-3,TRBV5-4,TRBD2,once,CASSLSQGASGGEDTQYF,TGTGCCAGCAGCTTGAGTCAAGGGGCTAGCGGGGGAGAGGATACGCAGTATTTT
TRBJ2-3,TRBV6-4,TRBD1,-,CASRSGTGPADTQYF,TGTGCCAGCAGATCCGGGACAGGGCCCGCAGATACGCAGTATTTT
TRBJ2-6,TRBV5-8,-,-,CASSLMKDNSGANVLTF,TGTGCCAGCAGCTTGATGAAGGACAACTCTGGGGCCAACGTCCTGACTTTC
TRBJ1-5,TRBV29-1,TRBD1,-,CSVRTGGSQPQHF,TGCAGCGTTAGGACAGGGGGCAGTCAGCCCCAGCATTTT
TRBJ1-1,TRBV19,TRBD1,-,CASRGQGTTEAFF,TGTGCCAGTAGGGGACAGGGAACCACTGAAGCTTTCTTT
TRBJ2-1,TRBV7-9,TRBD2,once,CASSSLTSGRQFF,TGTGCCAGCAGCTCTCTGACTAGCGGGAGACAGTTCTTC
TRBJ2-1,TRBV7-9,-,-,CASSPRGLGGPYNEQFF,TGTGCCAGCAGCCCCCGAGGGTTAGGGGGACCATACAATGAGCAGTTCTTC
TRBJ2-4,TRBV27,-,-,CASSLYGTANIQYF,TGTGCCAGCAGTTTATACGGGACTGCAAACATTCAGTACTTC
TRBJ2-7,TRBV5-1,TRBD1,once,CASSYGTALIYEQYF,TGCGCCAGCAGCTACGGGACAGCCCTGATCTACGAGCAGTACTTC
TRBJ2-4,TRBV28,-,-,CASSLGRDGNIQYF,TGTGCCAGCAGTTTAGGGCGGGACGGTAACATTCAGTACTTC
TRBJ2-1,TRBV6-1,-,once,CASTYDPGTYNEQFF,TGTGCCAGCACCTACGATCCGGGTACCTACAATGAGCAGTTCTTC
TRBJ2-2,TRBV5-1,-,once,CASSLAETGELFF,TGCGCCAGCAGCTTGGCAGAAACCGGGGAGCTGTTTTTT
TRBJ2-3,TRBV18,TRBD1,-,CASSPREDRGADTQYF,TGTGCCAGCTCACCACGCGAGGACAGGGGAGCGGATACGCAGTATTTT
TRBJ2-3,TRBV6-1,TRBD2,once,CASSEALTSGGDTDTQYF,TGTGCCAGCAGTGAAGCGCTGACTAGCGGGGGGGACACAGATACGCAGTATTTT
TRBJ1-5,TRBV29-1,-,-,CSVWVGQSNQPQHF,TGCAGCGTTTGGGTGGGCCAGAGCAATCAGCCCCAGCATTTT
TRBJ2-5,TRBV2,TRBD2,-,CASSALAGRKETQYF,TGTGCCAGCAGTGCTCTAGCGGGGAGAAAAGAGACCCAGTACTTC
TRBJ2-2,TRBV5-1,-,-,CASSLEGGAGHTGELFF,TGCGCCAGCAGCTTGGAAGGTGGGGCAGGGCACACCGGGGAGCTGTTTTTT
TRBJ1-2,TRBV6-1,TRBD1,-,CASSIGQGRAYGYTF,TGTGCCAGCAGTATAGGACAGGGGAGAGCCTATGGCTACACCTTC
TRBJ2-7,TRBV9,-,-,CASSVGAGRTYEQYF,TGTGCCAGCAGCGTAGGGGCAGGCCGAACCTACGAGCAGTACTTC
TRBJ1-4,TRBV18,-,-,CASSPGDEKLFF,TGTGCCAGCTCACCAGGAGATGAAAAACTGTTTTTT
TRBJ2-1,TRBV11-2,TRBD2,-,CASGGLAGGPSYNEQFF,TGTGCCAGCGGGGGACTAGCGGGAGGGCCGTCCTACAATGAGCAGTTCTTC
TRBJ1-2,TRBV19,-,-,CASSINSWNGYTF,TGTGCCAGTAGTATCAACAGTTGGAATGGCTACACCTTC
TRBJ2-5,TRBV2,TRBD2,-,CASSRLAFKETQYF,TGTGCCAGCAGTCGACTAGCGTTTAAAGAGACCCAGTACTTC
TRBJ2-2,TRBV29-1,-,-,CSVEYRLTGELFF,TGCAGCGTTGAATATCGACTCACCGGGGAGCTGTTTTTT
TRBJ2-7,TRBV4-1,-,-,CASSQVSSGYEQYF,TGCGCCAGCAGCCAAGTTAGTAGTGGTTACGAGCAGTACTTC
TRBJ1-6,TRBV12-5,-,-,CASGLVLGQRNSPLHF,TGTGCTAGTGGTTTGGTACTCGGACAGCGAAATTCACCCCTCCACTTT
TRBJ1-5,TRBV9,-,-,CASSGSGYGDQPQHF,TGTGCCAGCAGCGGGTCCGGGTACGGGGATCAGCCCCAGCATTTT
TRBJ2-3,TRBV1,-,once,CTSSQDTSGGGDTQYF,TGCACCAGCAGCCAAGATACTAGCGGGGGGGGAGATACGCAGTATTTT
TRBJ2-7,TRBV28,-,-,CASRYSDYEQYF,TGTGCCAGCCGGTATTCCGACTACGAGCAGTACTTC
TRBJ1-2,TRBV6-4,TRBD1,-,CASSDRTGGAGGYTF,TGTGCCAGCAGTGACAGGACAGGGGGCGCCGGTGGCTACACCTTC
TRBJ2-7,TRBV27,-,once,CASRSPAGAYEQYF,TGTGCCAGCAGATCTCCTGCGGGGGCTTACGAGCAGTACTTC
TRBJ2-2,TRBV10-1,TRBD2,-,CARGSGRSTGELFF,TGCGCCAGAGGTAGCGGGAGGAGCACCGGGGAGCTGTTTTTT
TRBJ1-1,TRBV4-1,TRBD1,-,CASSQGRDRVTEAFF,TGCGCCAGCAGCCAAGGACGGGACAGGGTCACTGAAGCTTTCTTT
TRBJ2-7,TRBV4-1,TRBD2,-,CASSQETSGGAYEQYF,TGCGCCAGCAGCCAAGAGACTAGCGGGGGGGCGTACGAGCAGTACTTC
TRBJ1-1,TRBV29-1,-,few,CSVEVRGDTEAFF,TGCAGCGTTGAAGTCCGGGGGGACACTGAAGCTTTCTTT
TRBJ1-2,TRBV27,-,-,CASSFIGGEDTF,TGTGCCAGCAGTTTTATCGGAGGGGAGGACACCTTC
TRBJ1-4,TRBV28,TRBD1,-,CASSPGQGVNEKLFF,TGTGCCAGCAGTCCGGGACAGGGGGTTAATGAAAAACTGTTTTTT
TRBJ1-1,TRBV7-2,-,-,CASSPPLNPYMNTEAFF,TGTGCCAGCAGCCCCCCACTAAACCCCTACATGAACACTGAAGCTTTCTTT
TRBJ2-7,TRBV5-5,TRBD2,-,CASSSAGGFSYEQYF,TGTGCCAGCAGCTCTGCGGGGGGCTTCTCCTACGAGCAGTACTTC
TRBJ1-5,TRBV30,TRBD1,-,CAWAGQGNQPQHF,TGTGCCTGGGCGGGACAGGGGAATCAGCCCCAGCATTTT
TRBJ2-5,TRBV5-1,-,-,CASSSDIFSYF,TGCGCCAGCAGCTCGGACATCTTTTCGTACTTC
TRBJ2-2,TRBV6-4,-,-,CASSVTGSGTGELFF,TGTGCCAGCAGTGTTACAGGGTCGGGCACCGGGGAGCTGTTTTTT
TRBJ2-7,TRBV7-2,-,-,CASSLGGLASYEQYF,TGTGCCAGCAGCTTAGGGGGGCTAGCTAGCTACGAGCAGTACTTC